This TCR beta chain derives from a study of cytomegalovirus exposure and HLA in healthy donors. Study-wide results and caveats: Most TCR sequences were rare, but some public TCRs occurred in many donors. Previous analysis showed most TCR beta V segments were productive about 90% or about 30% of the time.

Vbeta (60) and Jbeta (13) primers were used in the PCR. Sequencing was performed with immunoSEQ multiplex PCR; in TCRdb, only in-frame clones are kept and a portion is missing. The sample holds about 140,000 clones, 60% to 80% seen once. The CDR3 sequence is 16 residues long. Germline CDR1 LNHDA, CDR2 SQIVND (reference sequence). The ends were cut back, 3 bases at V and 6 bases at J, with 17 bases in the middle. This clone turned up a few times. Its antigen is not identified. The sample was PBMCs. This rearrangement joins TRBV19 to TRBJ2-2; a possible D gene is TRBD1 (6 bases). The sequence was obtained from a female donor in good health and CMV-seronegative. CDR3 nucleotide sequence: TGTGCCAGTAGTATTTTGGGGGCGGTCCCCGCCGGGGAGCTGTTTTTT. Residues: CASSILGAVPAGELFF.